This TCR beta chain was sequenced for a study of T cells in Graves' hyperthyroidism and ophthalmopathy. Overall study findings and caveats: Model predictions of ophthalmopathy came a median approximately 6.8 months before onset.

In germline, CDR1 is LGHNA, CDR2 YSLEER. V lost 2 bases to trimming and J lost 3 bases; unmatched junction nucleotides: 9. This CDR3 has 16 residues. TCR beta CDR3 sequences were amplified from RNA transcripts. In the first-round RT-PCR of the TCR CDR3, the HTBI primer set was used. In TCRdb, the multiplex PCR reads were re-called with MiXCR into one record per CDR3 protein. Found here are fewer than 800,000 distinct CDR3 sequences, less than 20% of them singletons; the top ten hold under 9.5%. To note about this clonotype: Its antigen is currently unknown.

The sample consisted of blood. The receptor was derived from a man aged 18 to 30 with Graves' hyperthyroidism. V and J are TRBV4-3 and TRBJ2-7, with 8 bases aligning to TRBD2. The CDR3 protein is CASSQSFGRALYEQYF. CDR3 DNA: TGCGCCAGCAGCCAAAGTTTCGGGAGGGCCCTCTACGAGCAGTACTTC.